These T cell receptor beta chains were read from a single sample in a study of T cell clonotyping in hematopoietic cell transplantation. Sequenced by immunoSEQ multiplex PCR; TCRdb stores in-frame clones only, minus some. The sample consists of approximately 10,000 clones, around 86% of them appearing once. The sample consisted of peripheral blood mononuclear cells, taken before stem cell transplant. All receptors come from a woman aged 45-59 years with chronic myeloid leukemia. Some clones in this sample may be carry-over from other donors' samples. Both conserved end residues are part of each CDR3. Size tells how often a clone was seen (once, few, many) or the class of an expanded clone, and some rows leave it out.

abundance: once; j_gene: TRBJ1-1; v_gene: TRBV5-1; CDR3aa: CASSAGTGLPQWNTEAFF
abundance: .; j_gene: TRBJ1-5; v_gene: TRBV19; CDR3aa: CASRTGNQPQHF
abundance: .; j_gene: TRBJ1-1; v_gene: TRBV7-2; CDR3aa: CASTYGGLRAEAFF
abundance: .; j_gene: TRBJ2-3; v_gene: TRBV30; CDR3aa: CAWNNPSGATDTQYF
abundance: .; j_gene: TRBJ2-2; v_gene: TRBV30; CDR3aa: CAWSVQPKNTGELFF
abundance: few; j_gene: TRBJ2-7; v_gene: TRBV5-1; CDR3aa: CASSPLGRTGGYEQYF
abundance: .; j_gene: TRBJ2-5; v_gene: TRBV7-3; CDR3aa: CASSPPLWETQYF
abundance: .; j_gene: TRBJ1-5; v_gene: TRBV27; CDR3aa: CASSLSKGGWQPQHF
abundance: .; j_gene: TRBJ2-1; v_gene: TRBV6-1; CDR3aa: CASSDPGAYNEQFF
abundance: .; j_gene: TRBJ1-1; v_gene: TRBV10-3; CDR3aa: CAISSDGNTEAFF
abundance: .; j_gene: TRBJ2-1; v_gene: TRBV7-9; CDR3aa: CASSPTSGSAKNEQFF
abundance: once; j_gene: TRBJ2-5; v_gene: TRBV25-1; CDR3aa: CASTGLAGALGTQYF
abundance: .; j_gene: TRBJ2-3; v_gene: TRBV28; CDR3aa: CASSLETSGNTDTQYF
abundance: .; j_gene: TRBJ2-7; v_gene: TRBV19; CDR3aa: CASSRSGIYEQYF
abundance: once; j_gene: TRBJ2-1; v_gene: TRBV4-3; CDR3aa: CASSRTIAGAYNEQFF
abundance: .; j_gene: TRBJ2-7; v_gene: TRBV27; CDR3aa: CASQSLIPYEQYF
abundance: .; j_gene: TRBJ2-1; v_gene: TRBV28; CDR3aa: CASSLFSGRINNEQFF
abundance: once; j_gene: TRBJ2-3; v_gene: TRBV28; CDR3aa: CASSLSGAGADTQYF
abundance: .; j_gene: TRBJ2-7; v_gene: TRBV2; CDR3aa: CASSEAHEQYF
abundance: .; j_gene: TRBJ2-1; v_gene: TRBV25-1; CDR3aa: CASSDYRGMTGNEQFF
abundance: .; j_gene: TRBJ2-3; v_gene: TRBV15; CDR3aa: CATSREVAGGWTDTQYF
abundance: .; j_gene: TRBJ2-7; v_gene: TRBV7-8; CDR3aa: CASSPVGSLTYEQYF
abundance: .; j_gene: TRBJ2-7; v_gene: TRBV7-2; CDR3aa: CASSSRSTSHEQYF
abundance: .; j_gene: TRBJ2-7; v_gene: TRBV28; CDR3aa: CASSEGAASSYEQYF
abundance: .; j_gene: TRBJ2-5; v_gene: TRBV5-8; CDR3aa: CASSLAVGGETQYF
abundance: .; j_gene: TRBJ2-7; v_gene: TRBV29-1; CDR3aa: CSVVGGPRDRAYEQYF
abundance: .; j_gene: TRBJ2-1; v_gene: TRBV5-1; CDR3aa: CASSLEGSSYNEQFF
abundance: once; j_gene: TRBJ2-1; v_gene: TRBV9; CDR3aa: CASSPEGSSYNEQFF
abundance: .; j_gene: TRBJ2-2; v_gene: TRBV9; CDR3aa: CASSVLGRYGELFF
abundance: once; j_gene: TRBJ1-1; v_gene: TRBV19; CDR3aa: CASSIWGVRNTEAFF
abundance: .; j_gene: TRBJ2-3; v_gene: TRBV14; CDR3aa: CASSHVGYTDTQYF
abundance: once; j_gene: TRBJ2-5; v_gene: TRBV11-1; CDR3aa: CASSSIGSQETQYF
abundance: once; j_gene: TRBJ2-5; v_gene: TRBV5-1; CDR3aa: CASSLGTHLRETQYF
abundance: .; j_gene: TRBJ2-7; v_gene: TRBV28; CDR3aa: CASRESGTNYEQYF
abundance: .; j_gene: TRBJ2-5; v_gene: TRBV19; CDR3aa: CASSIDRGRRETQYF
abundance: .; j_gene: TRBJ1-5; v_gene: TRBV28; CDR3aa: CASSWDRDSTSNQPQHF
abundance: .; j_gene: TRBJ1-5; v_gene: TRBV5-6; CDR3aa: CASSLGRIQPQHF
abundance: .; j_gene: TRBJ2-7; v_gene: TRBV11-1; CDR3aa: CASSLATSGFSEQYF
abundance: .; j_gene: TRBJ2-2; v_gene: TRBV2; CDR3aa: CASTQENTGELFF
abundance: .; j_gene: TRBJ2-7; v_gene: TRBV14; CDR3aa: CASSQISQYEQYF